This TCR beta chain was identified during a study of PD-1 blockade in classical Hodgkin lymphoma. Study-level findings and limits: Patients who responded completely had about the same baseline diversity as newly diagnosed patients.

Sequencing used immunoSEQ multiplex PCR; TCRdb keeps in-frame clones, though not all of them. The data hold about 47,000 clones, with 80% observed a single time. This clone was seen a handful of times. The antigen is not known. Germline CDR1 reads MNHEY; CDR2 reads SVGAGI. V was clipped by 2 bases and J by 0 bases, with 13 bases between them. This CDR3 is built from 16 residues. The sample's time point: cycle 4 day 1 (C4D1), after five to seven weeks of nivolumab. Each and every patient relapsed after autologous stem cell transplantation, and patients got differing brentuximab vedotin exposure. The J gene is TRBJ1-1, the V gene TRBV6-5; D gene ambiguous. This clonotype was obtained from a human donor with classical Hodgkin lymphoma. This material consisted of peripheral blood mononuclear cells (PBMCs), taken before the fourth cycle of nivolumab. DNA for the CDR3: TGTGCCAGCAGTTACCGCGGCGTGCGGTTGAACACTGAAGCTTTCTTT. This encodes CASSYRGVRLNTEAFF.